This is a list of T cell receptor beta chains from one sample in a study of blood T cell repertoires in COVID-19. The method was immunoSEQ multiplex PCR; TCRdb's version includes in-frame clones alone and lacks a portion of them. The table has around 170,000 clones, around nine tenths seen once. The specimen was peripheral blood. The receptors stem from a man between 60 and 70 years old with COVID-19, enrolled during active disease. Both conserved end residues are part of each CDR3. Fields, in order: J gene, V gene, D gene, clone size, CDR3 DNA, CDR3 protein. A D gene is named only where the DNA matches it firmly. Only some rows state a clone size, as once, few, many or a class for expanded clones.

>TRBJ1-1|TRBV6-5|TRBD1|NA
TGTGCCAGCAGTTACCGACAGGGTCGGACTGAAGCTTTCTTT
CASSYRQGRTEAFF
>TRBJ1-3|TRBV6-5|NA|NA
TGTGCCAGCCTTCCGGACTGGGCTGGAAACACCATATATTTT
CASLPDWAGNTIYF
>TRBJ2-5|TRBV20-1|NA|NA
TGCAGTGCTAGCCAGGCGGAGACCCAGTACTTC
CSASQAETQYF
>TRBJ1-3|TRBV19|NA|NA
TGTGCCAGTAGTTCGCAGGGGAACTCTGGAAACACCATATATTTT
CASSSQGNSGNTIYF
>TRBJ2-7|TRBV6-5|NA|NA
TGTGCCACCAGCGAGCTAACAGGGATCGGAGAGCAGTACTTC
CATSELTGIGEQYF
>TRBJ2-7|TRBV5-1|NA|NA
TGCGCCAGCGGAACAGGGTTGGCATACTACGAGCAGTACTTC
CASGTGLAYYEQYF
>TRBJ2-1|TRBV9|TRBD2|NA
TGTGCCAGCAGCCCGGGGGGCGGGACTAGTCAGTTCTTC
CASSPGGGTSQFF
>TRBJ1-1|TRBV5-1|NA|NA
TGCGCCAGCAGCCAGGGATCGAACACTGAAGCTTTCTTT
CASSQGSNTEAFF
>TRBJ2-3|TRBV5-1|TRBD2|once
TGCGCCAGCAGCACTAGCGGAACACCCACAGATACGCAGTATTTT
CASSTSGTPTDTQYF
>TRBJ2-7|TRBV2|TRBD1|NA
TGTGCCAGCAGTAGTTGGGGACAGTCCTGGGGGTTTTGCTTC
CASSSWGQSWGFCF
>TRBJ2-5|TRBV7-2|TRBD1|NA
TGTGCCAGCAGCTCCCGGGACAGGGGAGAGACCCAGTACTTC
CASSSRDRGETQYF
>TRBJ1-4|TRBV6-2/TRBV6-3|NA|NA
TGTGCCAGCAGTTATGGAGGATGGGAAGAAAAACTGTTTTTT
CASSYGGWEEKLFF
>TRBJ2-3|TRBV28|TRBD1|NA
TGTGCCAGCAGTTCTTGGCCGGGACAGACAACAGATACGCAGTATTTT
CASSSWPGQTTDTQYF
>TRBJ2-7|TRBV18|NA|NA
TGTGCCAGCTCACCACCCGGAAGGGGCCAGGGGACAGAGCAGTACTTC
CASSPPGRGQGTEQYF
>TRBJ2-5|TRBV11-3|TRBD1|NA
TGTGCCAGCAGCTTAGCAGGGGGCCAAGAGACCCAGTACTTC
CASSLAGGQETQYF
>TRBJ2-7|TRBV7-2|NA|few
TGTGCCAGCAGCTTAGGGGGAGGCAGCTACGAGCAGTACTTC
CASSLGGGSYEQYF
>TRBJ2-7|TRBV27|TRBD1|NA
TGTGCCAGCAGTATCCGACAGGGTGGGATTTACGAGCAGTACTTC
CASSIRQGGIYEQYF
>TRBJ2-5|TRBV9|TRBD2|NA
TGTGCCAGCAGCGCGGGACTAGCGGTGGAGACCCAGTACTTC
CASSAGLAVETQYF